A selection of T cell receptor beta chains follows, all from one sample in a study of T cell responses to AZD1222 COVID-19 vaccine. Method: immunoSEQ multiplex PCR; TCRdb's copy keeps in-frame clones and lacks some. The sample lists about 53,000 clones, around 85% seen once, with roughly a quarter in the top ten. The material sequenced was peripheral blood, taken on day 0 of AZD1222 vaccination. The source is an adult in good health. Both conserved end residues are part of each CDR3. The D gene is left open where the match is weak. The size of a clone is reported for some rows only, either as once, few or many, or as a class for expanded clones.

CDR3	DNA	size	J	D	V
CASSPVDRVNTIYF	TGTGCCAGCTCACCAGTAGACAGGGTCAACACCATATATTTT	.	TRBJ1-3	TRBD1	TRBV18
CASSSDRAYEKLFF	TGCGCCAGCAGCTCGGACAGGGCGTACGAAAAACTGTTTTTT	.	TRBJ1-4	TRBD1	TRBV5-1
CASSKRDYNSPLHF	TGCGCCAGCAGTAAGCGGGACTATAATTCACCCCTCCACTTT	few	TRBJ1-6	.	TRBV10-1
CASSLSYGTSAHNEQFF	TGTGCCAGCAGTTTATCGTATGGGACTAGCGCTCACAATGAGCAGTTCTTC	.	TRBJ2-1	TRBD2	TRBV27
CASSLEWTGVNYGYTF	TGTGCCAGCAGCTTGGAGTGGACAGGGGTAAACTATGGCTACACCTTC	.	TRBJ1-2	TRBD1	TRBV5-5
CASSEGETQYF	TGTGCCAGCAGCGAGGGGGAGACCCAGTACTTC	.	TRBJ2-5	.	TRBV7-2
CASSYRQGSTGELFF	TGTGCCAGCAGCTACCGACAGGGAAGCACCGGGGAGCTGTTTTTT	.	TRBJ2-2	TRBD1	TRBV5-4
CASSPETRPTGELFF	TGTGCCAGCTCACCAGAGACTAGGCCCACCGGGGAGCTGTTTTTT	.	TRBJ2-2	.	TRBV18
CASSQDTHPDQPQHF	TGCGCCAGCAGCCAAGATACGCATCCGGATCAGCCCCAGCATTTT	.	TRBJ1-5	.	TRBV4-3
CASSLGQGASYEQYF	TGTGCCAGCAGTTTGGGACAGGGGGCCTCCTACGAGCAGTACTTC	.	TRBJ2-7	TRBD1	TRBV6-5
CASSFFSLGFSARKNTEAFF	TGTGCCAGCAGTTTTTTCAGCCTCGGCTTCTCCGCGCGGAAGAACACTGAAGCTTTCTTT	.	TRBJ1-1	.	TRBV27
CASSENLAGSEAFF	TGTGCCAGCAGTGAAAACCTGGCAGGGTCTGAAGCTTTCTTT	.	TRBJ1-1	.	TRBV6-4
CARSLDQRTFQETQYF	TGTGCCAGAAGCTTGGACCAACGGACCTTCCAAGAGACCCAGTACTTC	.	TRBJ2-5	.	TRBV5-3
CASSYELTAAQFF	TGTGCCAGCAGTTACGAGTTAACGGCGGCGCAATTCTTC	once	TRBJ2-1	.	TRBV6-6
CASSQGFAEPYEQYF	TGTGCCAGCAGCCAAGGGTTTGCAGAACCCTACGAGCAGTACTTC	.	TRBJ2-7	.	TRBV3-1/TRBV3-2
CASSFGQGNSPLHF	TGTGCCAGCAGCTTCGGACAGGGTAATTCACCCCTCCACTTT	once	TRBJ1-6	TRBD1	TRBV9
CASSSRTGYTEAFF	TGTGCCAGCAGTTCTAGGACAGGGTACACTGAAGCTTTCTTT	.	TRBJ1-1	TRBD1	TRBV5-4
CASSPPVGWRGYTF	TGTGCCAGCAGCCCCCCCGTGGGGTGGCGGGGCTACACCTTC	.	TRBJ1-2	.	TRBV7-2
CASSFSPGTGELFF	TGTGCCAGCAGCTTTTCTCCAGGGACCGGGGAGCTGTTTTTT	.	TRBJ2-2	.	TRBV7-2
CASSRDRLPNTEAFF	TGTGCCAGCAGTCGGGACAGGCTCCCTAACACTGAAGCTTTCTTT	once	TRBJ1-1	TRBD1	TRBV6-5
CASSLGQEGFEAFF	TGTGCCAGCTCACTAGGACAGGAGGGTTTCGAAGCTTTCTTT	.	TRBJ1-1	TRBD1	TRBV18
CASSVTGANEKLFF	TGCGCCAGCAGCGTGACAGGGGCTAATGAAAAACTGTTTTTT	.	TRBJ1-4	TRBD1	TRBV5-1
CASSQEVAEVDEQFF	TGTGCCAGCAGCCAAGAGGTAGCGGAGGTCGATGAGCAGTTCTTC	.	TRBJ2-1	.	TRBV3-1/TRBV3-2
CASSPRDRGPQHF	TGTGCCAGCAGCCCCCGGGACAGGGGGCCCCAGCATTTT	.	TRBJ1-5	TRBD1	TRBV5-6